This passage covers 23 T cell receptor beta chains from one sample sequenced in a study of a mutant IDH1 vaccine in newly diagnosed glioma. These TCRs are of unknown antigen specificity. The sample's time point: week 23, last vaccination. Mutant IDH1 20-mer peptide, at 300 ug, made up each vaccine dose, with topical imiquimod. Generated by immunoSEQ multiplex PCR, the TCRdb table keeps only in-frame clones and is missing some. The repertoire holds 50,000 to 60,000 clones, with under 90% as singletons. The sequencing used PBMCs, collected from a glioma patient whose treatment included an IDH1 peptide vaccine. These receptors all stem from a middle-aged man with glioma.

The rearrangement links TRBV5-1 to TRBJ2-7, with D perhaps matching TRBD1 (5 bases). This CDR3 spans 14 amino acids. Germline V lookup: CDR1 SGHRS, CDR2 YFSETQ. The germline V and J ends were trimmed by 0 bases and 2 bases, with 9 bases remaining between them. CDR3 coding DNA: TGCGCCAGCAGCTTGGGACAGACGCCCTACGAGCAGTACTTC. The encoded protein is CASSLGQTPYEQYF.

CDR3 sequence (DNA): TGTGCCAGCAGTGGAGACTCCAAAGAGACCCAGTACTTC. The encoded protein is CASSGDSKETQYF. This sequence joins TRBV2 and TRBJ2-5; D not certain. CDR1 is SNHLY, CDR2 FYNNEI, per germline. CDR3 length: 13 residues. V was trimmed by 4 bases and J by 3 bases, leaving 9 bases between them.

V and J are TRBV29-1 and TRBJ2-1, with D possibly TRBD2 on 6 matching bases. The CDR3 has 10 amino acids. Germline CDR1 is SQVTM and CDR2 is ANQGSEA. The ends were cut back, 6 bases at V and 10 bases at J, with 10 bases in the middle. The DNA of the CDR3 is TGCAGCGTCTGGCGGGGCGAGCAGTTCTTC. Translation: CSVWRGEQFF.

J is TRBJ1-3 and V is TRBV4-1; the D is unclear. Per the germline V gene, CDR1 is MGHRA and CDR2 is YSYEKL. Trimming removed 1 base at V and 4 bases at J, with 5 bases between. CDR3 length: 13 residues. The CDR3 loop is CASSQVPGNTIYF. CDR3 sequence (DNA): TGCGCCAGCAGCCAAGTACCCGGAAACACCATATATTTT.

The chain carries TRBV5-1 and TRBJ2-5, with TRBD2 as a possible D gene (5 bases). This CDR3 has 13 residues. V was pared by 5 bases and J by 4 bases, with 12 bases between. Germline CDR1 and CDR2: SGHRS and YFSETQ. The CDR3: CASSPSRGETQYF. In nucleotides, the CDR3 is TGCGCCAGCAGTCCAAGTCGGGGAGAGACCCAGTACTTC. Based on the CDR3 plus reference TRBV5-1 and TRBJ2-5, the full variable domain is KAGVTQTPRYLIKTRGQQVTLSCSPISGHRSVSWYQQTPGQGLQFLFEYFSETQRNKGNFPGRFSGRQFSNSRSEMNVSTLELGDSALYLCASSPSRGETQYFGPGTRLLVL.

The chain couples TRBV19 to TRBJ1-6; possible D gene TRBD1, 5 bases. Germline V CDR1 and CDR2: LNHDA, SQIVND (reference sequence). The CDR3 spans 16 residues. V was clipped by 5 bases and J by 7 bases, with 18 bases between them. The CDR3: CASSVNSHRDNSPLHF. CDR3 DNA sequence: TGTGCCAGTAGTGTTAACAGCCACCGGGACAATTCACCCCTCCACTTT.

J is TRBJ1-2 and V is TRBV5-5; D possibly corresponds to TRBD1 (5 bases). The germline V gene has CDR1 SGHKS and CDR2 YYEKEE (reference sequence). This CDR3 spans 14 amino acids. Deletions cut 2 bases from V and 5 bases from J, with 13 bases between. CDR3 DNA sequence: TGTGCCAGCAGCTTTGGGGCAGGGAGGTATGGCTACACCTTC. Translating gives CASSFGAGRYGYTF.

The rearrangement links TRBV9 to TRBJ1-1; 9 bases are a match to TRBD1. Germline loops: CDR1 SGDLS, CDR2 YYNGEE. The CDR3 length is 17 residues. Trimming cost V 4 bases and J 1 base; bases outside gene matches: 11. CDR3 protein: CASSTTGQGTRNTEAFF. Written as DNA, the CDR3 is TGTGCCAGCAGCACGACGGGACAGGGCACCAGGAACACTGAAGCTTTCTTT.

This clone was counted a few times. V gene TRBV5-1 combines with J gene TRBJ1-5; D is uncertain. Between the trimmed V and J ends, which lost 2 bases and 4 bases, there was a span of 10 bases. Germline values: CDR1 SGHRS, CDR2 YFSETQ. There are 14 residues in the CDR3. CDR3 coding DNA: TGCGCCAGCAGCTTAGGTCCGGGAAATCAGCCCCAGCATTTT. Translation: CASSLGPGNQPQHF.

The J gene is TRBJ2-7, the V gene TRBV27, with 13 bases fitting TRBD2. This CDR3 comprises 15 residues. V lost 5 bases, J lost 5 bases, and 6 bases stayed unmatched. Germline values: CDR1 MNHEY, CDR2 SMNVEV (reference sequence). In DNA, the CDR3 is TGTGCCAGCAGTCCGGGACTAGCGGGGCTCGACGAGCAGTACTTC. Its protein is CASSPGLAGLDEQYF.

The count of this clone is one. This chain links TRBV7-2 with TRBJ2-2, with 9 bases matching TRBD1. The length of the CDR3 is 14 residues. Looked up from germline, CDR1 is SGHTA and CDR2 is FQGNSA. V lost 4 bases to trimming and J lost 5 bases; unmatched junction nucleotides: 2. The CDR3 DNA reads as TGTGCCAGCAGCTCGGGACAGGGAACCGGGGAGCTGTTTTTT. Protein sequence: CASSSGQGTGELFF.

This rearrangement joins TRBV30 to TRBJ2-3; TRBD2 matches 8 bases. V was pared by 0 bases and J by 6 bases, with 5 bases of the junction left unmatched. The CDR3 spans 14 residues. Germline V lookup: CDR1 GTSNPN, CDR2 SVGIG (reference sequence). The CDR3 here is CAWSVGSGEDTQYF. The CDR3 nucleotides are TGTGCCTGGAGTGTGGGTAGCGGGGAGGATACGCAGTATTTT.

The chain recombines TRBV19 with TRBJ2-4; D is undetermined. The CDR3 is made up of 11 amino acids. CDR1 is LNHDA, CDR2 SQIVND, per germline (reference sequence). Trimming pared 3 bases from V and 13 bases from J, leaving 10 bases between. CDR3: CASSIGWSQYF. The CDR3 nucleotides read TGTGCCAGTAGTATTGGTTGGTCACAGTACTTC.

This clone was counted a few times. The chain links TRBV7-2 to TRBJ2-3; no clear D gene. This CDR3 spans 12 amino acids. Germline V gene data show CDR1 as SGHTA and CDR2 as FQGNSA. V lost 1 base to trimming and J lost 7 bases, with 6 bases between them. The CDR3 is CASSLGRHTQYF. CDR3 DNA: TGTGCCAGCAGCTTAGGGAGACATACGCAGTATTTT.

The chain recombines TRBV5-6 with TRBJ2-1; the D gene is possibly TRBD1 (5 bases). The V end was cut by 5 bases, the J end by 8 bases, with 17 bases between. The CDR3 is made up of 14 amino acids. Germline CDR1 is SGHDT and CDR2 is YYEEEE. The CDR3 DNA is TGTGCCAGCAGGCCCGAAGGGGCGGTGGATGAGCAGTTCTTC. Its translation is CASRPEGAVDEQFF.

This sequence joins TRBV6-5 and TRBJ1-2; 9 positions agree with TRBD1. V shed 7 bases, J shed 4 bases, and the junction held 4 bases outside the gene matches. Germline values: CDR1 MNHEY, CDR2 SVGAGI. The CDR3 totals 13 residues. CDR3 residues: CASTDRGSYGYTF. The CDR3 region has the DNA TGTGCCAGCACGGACAGGGGTTCCTATGGCTACACCTTC.

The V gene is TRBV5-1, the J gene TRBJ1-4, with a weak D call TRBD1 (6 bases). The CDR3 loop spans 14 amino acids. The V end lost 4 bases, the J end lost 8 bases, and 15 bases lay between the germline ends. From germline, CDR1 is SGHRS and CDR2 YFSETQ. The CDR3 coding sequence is TGCGCCAGCAGCAAGTCAGGGGCCGGGGAAAAACTGTTTTTT. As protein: CASSKSGAGEKLFF.

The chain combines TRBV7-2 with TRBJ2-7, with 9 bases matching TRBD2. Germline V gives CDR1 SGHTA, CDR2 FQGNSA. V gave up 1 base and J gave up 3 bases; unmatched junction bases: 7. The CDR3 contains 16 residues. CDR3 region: CASSLVGSGGLYEQYF. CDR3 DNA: TGTGCCAGCAGCTTAGTGGGTAGCGGGGGACTCTACGAGCAGTACTTC.

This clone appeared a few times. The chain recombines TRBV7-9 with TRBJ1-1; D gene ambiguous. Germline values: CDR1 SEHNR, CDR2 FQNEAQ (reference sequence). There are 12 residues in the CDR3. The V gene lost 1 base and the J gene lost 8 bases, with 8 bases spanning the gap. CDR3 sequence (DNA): TGTGCCAGCAGCTTAGTGGGAGGCGAAGCTTTCTTT. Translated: CASSLVGGEAFF.

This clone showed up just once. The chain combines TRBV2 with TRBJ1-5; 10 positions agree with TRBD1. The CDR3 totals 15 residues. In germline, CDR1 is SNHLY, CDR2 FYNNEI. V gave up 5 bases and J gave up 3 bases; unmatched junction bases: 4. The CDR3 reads CASSTGTGVNQPQHF. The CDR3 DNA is TGTGCCAGCAGTACCGGGACAGGGGTCAATCAGCCCCAGCATTTT.

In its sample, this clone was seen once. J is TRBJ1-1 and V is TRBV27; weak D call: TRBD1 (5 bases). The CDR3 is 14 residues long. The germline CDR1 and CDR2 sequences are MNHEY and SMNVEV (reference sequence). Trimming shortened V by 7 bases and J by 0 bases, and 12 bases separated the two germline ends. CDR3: CASNAQGLNTEAFF. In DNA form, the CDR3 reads TGTGCCAGCAACGCCCAGGGCCTGAACACTGAAGCTTTCTTT.

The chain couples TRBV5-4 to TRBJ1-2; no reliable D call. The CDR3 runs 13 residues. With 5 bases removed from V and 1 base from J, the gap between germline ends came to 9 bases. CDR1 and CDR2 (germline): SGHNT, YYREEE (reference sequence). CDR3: CASRGGSNYGYTF. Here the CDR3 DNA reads TGTGCCAGCAGAGGCGGGAGTAACTATGGCTACACCTTC.

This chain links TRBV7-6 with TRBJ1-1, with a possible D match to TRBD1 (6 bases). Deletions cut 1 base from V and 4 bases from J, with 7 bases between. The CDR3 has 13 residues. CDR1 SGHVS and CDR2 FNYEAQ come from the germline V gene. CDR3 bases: TGTGCCAGCAGCTTAGAGGGGGGCACTGAAGCTTTCTTT. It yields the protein CASSLEGGTEAFF.